This entry lists 4 T cell receptor beta chains sequenced from one sample in a study of metastatic and nonmetastatic thyroid tumors. TCRdb redid the clone calls on the PCR reads using MiXCR. The table shows over 11,000 clones, with about 27% occurring only once. Patients underwent thyroid surgery, and none had received any treatment before it. Sequenced sample: tumor tissue. All receptors come from a female donor with papillary thyroid cancer or a benign thyroid nodule (not recorded which). Some clones in this sample may be carry-over from other donors' samples.

This clone is deemed medium-sized. The chain joins TRBV20-1 to TRBJ2-7; D might be TRBD2 (5 bases). The germline CDR1 and CDR2 sequences are DFQATT and SNEGSKA (reference sequence). V was clipped by 5 bases and J by 7 bases, with 15 bases between them. The CDR3 covers 12 residues. In DNA, the CDR3 is TGCAGTGCTGTCCTCGCCGGGGAGGAGCAGTACTTC. This sequence encodes CSAVLAGEEQYF.

This chain connects TRBV11-1 to TRBJ1-2, with TRBD1 matching 12 bases. V trimming: 0 bases; J trimming: 4 bases; junction bases outside the gene matches: 6. The CDR3 sequence is 17 residues long. Germline V gene lookup returns CDR1 SGHAT and CDR2 FQDESV (reference sequence). CDR3 in amino acids: CASSLAGTGGAGYGYTF. Here the CDR3 DNA reads TGTGCCAGCAGCTTAGCAGGGACAGGGGGCGCGGGCTATGGCTACACCTTC.

This sequence joins TRBV28 and TRBJ2-3; TRBD1 agrees at 10 bases. After removal of 4 bases from V and 3 bases from J, the junction contained 4 bases not matched to a gene. Germline CDR1 MDHEN, CDR2 SYDVKM. The CDR3 spans 15 residues. The CDR3 loop is CASSSPGQGTDTQYF. Here the CDR3 DNA reads TGTGCCAGCAGTTCCCCGGGACAGGGGACAGATACGCAGTATTTT.

The V and J genes are TRBV2 and TRBJ1-5, with 7 bases that match TRBD1. The CDR3 contains 15 residues. CDR1 SNHLY and CDR2 FYNNEI come from the germline V gene. After removal of 3 bases from V and 7 bases from J, the junction contained 9 bases not matched to a gene. CDR3 sequence reads: CASSDPLGGEQPQHF. CDR3 in DNA: TGTGCCAGCAGTGACCCCCTAGGGGGCGAACAGCCCCAGCATTTT.